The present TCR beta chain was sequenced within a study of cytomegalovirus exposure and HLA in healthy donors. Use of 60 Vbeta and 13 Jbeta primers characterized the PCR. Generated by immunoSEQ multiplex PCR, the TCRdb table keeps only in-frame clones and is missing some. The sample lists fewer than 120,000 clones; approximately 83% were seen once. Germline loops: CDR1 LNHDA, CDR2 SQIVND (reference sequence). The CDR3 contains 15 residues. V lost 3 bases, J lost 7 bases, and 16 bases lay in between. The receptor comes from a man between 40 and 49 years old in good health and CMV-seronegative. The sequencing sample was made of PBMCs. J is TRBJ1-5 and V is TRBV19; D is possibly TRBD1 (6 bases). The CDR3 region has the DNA TGTGCCAGTAGTATTGTGCCAGGGACAATGCAGCCCCAGCATTTT. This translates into CASSIVPGTMQPQHF.